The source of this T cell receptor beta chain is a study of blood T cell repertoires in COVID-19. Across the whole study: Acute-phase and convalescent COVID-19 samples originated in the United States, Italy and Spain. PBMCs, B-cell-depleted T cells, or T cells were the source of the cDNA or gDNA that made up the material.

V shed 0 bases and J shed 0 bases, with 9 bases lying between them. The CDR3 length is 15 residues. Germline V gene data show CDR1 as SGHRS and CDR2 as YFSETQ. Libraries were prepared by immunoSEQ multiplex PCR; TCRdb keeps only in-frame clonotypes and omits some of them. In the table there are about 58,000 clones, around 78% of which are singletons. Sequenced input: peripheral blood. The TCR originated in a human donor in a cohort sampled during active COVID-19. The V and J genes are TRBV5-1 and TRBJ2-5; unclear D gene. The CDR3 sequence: CASSLEAAYQETQYF. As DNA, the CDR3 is TGCGCCAGCAGCTTGGAGGCAGCGTACCAAGAGACCCAGTACTTC.